The 24 T cell receptor beta chains below come from one sample, sequenced in a study of T cell changes during pregnancy in multiple sclerosis. Profiling relied on immunoSEQ multiplex PCR, and the TCRdb table lists in-frame clones only, not all of them. The sample records 30,000 or so clones, around 92% being singletons. The sample here was CD8+ T cells from peripheral blood mononuclear cells, taken in the second trimester of pregnancy. These receptors originate from a female donor in good health, enrolled as a control in a pregnancy study.

The V and J genes are TRBV30 and TRBJ2-2, with TRBD1 identical over 11 bases. This CDR3 is 15 amino acids long. Germline V gives CDR1 GTSNPN, CDR2 SVGIG (reference sequence). V lost 1 base and J lost 6; bases outside the gene matches: 4. This CDR3 is CAWSGTGGMAGELFF. The CDR3 DNA follows: TGTGCCTGGAGTGGGACAGGGGGCATGGCCGGGGAGCTGTTTTTT.

The chain couples TRBV7-9 to TRBJ2-7, with 7 bases aligning to TRBD1. From germline, CDR1 is SEHNR and CDR2 FQNEAQ (reference sequence). The V segment lost 3 bases and the J segment 0 bases; nucleotides outside the gene matches: 5. The CDR3 consists of 15 residues. The CDR3 spells CASSLQGVASYEQYF. For the CDR3, the DNA is TGTGCCAGCAGCTTGCAGGGGGTCGCCTCCTACGAGCAGTACTTC. Full variable domain (missing parts from reference TRBV7-9 and TRBJ2-7): DTGVSQNPRHKITKRGQNVTFRCDPISEHNRLYWYRQTLGQGPEFLTYFQNEAQLEKSRLLSDRFSAERPKGSFSTLEIQRTEQGDSAMYLCASSLQGVASYEQYFGPGTRLTVT.

In its sample, this clone was seen a few times. V usage is TRBV15 and J usage is TRBJ2-3; TRBD2 aligns across 11 bases. J lost 4 bases, V lost 0 bases, and 0 bases had no gene match. CDR3 length: 15 amino acids. From germline, CDR1 is LNHNV and CDR2 YYDKDF (reference sequence). This CDR3 is CATSRDSGGADTQYF. The CDR3 nucleotides read TGTGCCACCAGCAGAGATAGCGGGGGGGCAGATACGCAGTATTTT.

This clone was seen only a few times. The chain employs TRBV6-4 and TRBJ1-1, with D maybe TRBD1 (6 bases). The CDR3 contains 14 residues. V was pared by 0 bases and J by 6 bases, with 11 bases between. The V gene's germline CDR1 is MRHNA and CDR2 SNTAGT. CDR3 in amino acids: CASSDSMSGAEAFF. CDR3 DNA sequence: TGTGCCAGCAGTGACTCGATGTCAGGGGCTGAAGCTTTCTTT.

The sample holds one count of this clone. CDR3 residues: CASSDATENNEQFF. The CDR3 region has the DNA TGTGCCAGCAGTGACGCGACAGAAAACAATGAGCAGTTCTTC. V is TRBV6-4 and J is TRBJ2-1; D might be TRBD1 (5 bases). This CDR3 comprises 14 residues. V shed 2 bases and J shed 5 bases, with 10 bases lying between them. Germline V gene data show CDR1 as MRHNA and CDR2 as SNTAGT.

The chain is built from TRBV7-9 and TRBJ1-1; D call uncertain. The CDR3 totals 14 residues. Trimming took 5 bases from V and 5 from J, leaving 15 bases between them. The germline V gene encodes CDR1 SEHNR and CDR2 FQNEAQ (reference sequence). This chain's CDR3 is CASSLVAPATEAFF. The CDR3 DNA is TGTGCCAGCAGCCTCGTCGCCCCCGCGACTGAAGCTTTCTTT.

The V gene is TRBV7-2, the J gene TRBJ2-3; D gene uncertain. There are 16 residues in the CDR3. In germline, CDR1 is SGHTA, CDR2 FQGNSA. V was cut by 0 bases and J by 2 bases, with 12 bases left in between. The DNA of the CDR3 is TGTGCCAGCAGCTTAGCGACTGACTTAATCACAGATACGCAGTATTTT. It translates to CASSLATDLITDTQYF.

The CDR3 region is CASSPTEGTSGEVGEQYF. CDR3 in DNA: TGTGCCAGCAGCCCAACCGAAGGGACTAGCGGGGAGGTAGGCGAGCAGTACTTC. This chain joins TRBV11-2 and TRBJ2-7; 13 positions agree with TRBD2. The CDR3 has 18 amino acids. V shed 5 bases and J 6 bases; nucleotides not matched to a gene: 16. Germline values: CDR1 SGHAT, CDR2 FQNNGV.

The rearrangement joins TRBV30 to TRBJ1-6; D gene unclear. V lost 1 base to trimming and J lost 10 bases, with 8 bases between them. The CDR3 contains 12 residues. Germline CDR1 GTSNPN, CDR2 SVGIG (reference sequence). As DNA, the CDR3 is TGTGCCTGGAGTGACCCTAGGTCACCCCTCCACTTT. Translating gives CAWSDPRSPLHF.

V usage is TRBV7-6 and J usage is TRBJ1-1; D is possibly TRBD1 (5 bases). The CDR3 consists of 12 residues. V lost 4 bases and J lost 6, with 9 bases in between. Germline V gives CDR1 SGHVS, CDR2 FNYEAQ. CDR3 sequence reads: CASSSETAEAFF. The CDR3 DNA is TGTGCCAGCAGCTCTGAGACAGCTGAAGCTTTCTTT.

The V and J genes are TRBV13 and TRBJ2-2; no reliable D call. Germline V gene lookup returns CDR1 PRHDT and CDR2 FYEKMQ (reference sequence). This CDR3 contains 12 residues. Trimming cost V 10 bases and J 4 bases, with 10 bases left between them. The CDR3 loop is CAITAVTGELFF. CDR3 DNA sequence: TGTGCCATCACGGCGGTCACCGGGGAGCTGTTTTTT.

As regards this clone: Different DNA sequences within this sample yield the same CDR3. The genes are TRBV5-6 and TRBJ2-7; 9 positions agree with TRBD1. Germline V CDR1 and CDR2: SGHDT, YYEEEE. This CDR3 region has 14 residues. V trimming: 2 bases; J trimming: 4 bases; junction bases outside the gene matches: 4. Here the CDR3 DNA reads TGTGCCAGCAGCTTTCCGGGACAGGGATACGAGCAGTACTTC. This gives the protein CASSFPGQGYEQYF.

The chain joins TRBV19 to TRBJ1-4; D remains unclear. Trimming took 5 bases from V and 7 from J, leaving 20 bases between them. The CDR3 loop spans 16 amino acids. Germline CDR1 reads LNHDA; CDR2 reads SQIVND (reference sequence). The DNA for the CDR3 is TGTGCCAGTAGTCCCCGTAGAGAGAGTCTCCCTGAAAAACTGTTTTTT. Translated: CASSPRRESLPEKLFF.

The rearrangement links TRBV30 to TRBJ2-1; a weak D match, TRBD2 (7 bases). The ends were cut back, 7 bases at V and 5 bases at J, with 18 bases in the middle. CDR3 length: 14 amino acids. Germline assignment: CDR1 GTSNPN and CDR2 SVGIG (reference sequence). CDR3 coding DNA: TGTGCCTCGGGGAGAGGGGGGGCCCACAATGAGCAGTTCTTC. Translating gives CASGRGGAHNEQFF.

This clone was seen just once. This rearrangement joins TRBV19 to TRBJ2-7; a weak D match, TRBD2 (5 bases). V gave up 8 bases and J gave up 2 bases, with 10 bases separating them. Germline CDR1 reads LNHDA; CDR2 reads SQIVND (reference sequence). There are 12 residues in the CDR3. CDR3 coding DNA: TGTGCCAGTCGTCGGGGAGCCTACGAGCAGTACTTC. Encoded protein: CASRRGAYEQYF.

The rearrangement links TRBV9 to TRBJ1-5, with 9 bases matching TRBD1. V trimming: 4 bases; J trimming: 7 bases; junction bases outside the gene matches: 3. This CDR3 spans 13 amino acids. The germline CDR1 and CDR2 sequences are SGDLS and YYNGEE. Here the CDR3 DNA reads TGTGCCAGCAGCAGTGACAGGGGGCAGCCCCAGCATTTT. As protein: CASSSDRGQPQHF.

The V gene is TRBV7-9, the J gene TRBJ1-1; D possibly corresponds to TRBD1 (5 bases). Trimming stripped 3 bases from V and 6 bases from J, with 14 bases between. There are 14 residues in the CDR3. Germline CDR1 is SEHNR and CDR2 is FQNEAQ (reference sequence). CDR3 DNA sequence: TGTGCCAGCAGCTTCGTGGGGCTCTGGGCTGAAGCTTTCTTT. This gives the protein CASSFVGLWAEAFF.

J is TRBJ2-3 and V is TRBV2; weak D call: TRBD2 (6 bases). This CDR3 has 15 residues. CDR1 and CDR2 from the germline V gene are SNHLY and FYNNEI. Trimming shortened V by 5 bases and J by 0 bases, and 12 bases separated the two germline ends. CDR3 sequence: CASSLAGPSTDTQYF. In DNA, the CDR3 is TGTGCCAGCAGTCTGGCGGGACCGAGCACAGATACGCAGTATTTT.

The rearrangement links TRBV9 to TRBJ1-1; 8 positions match TRBD1. Germline CDR1 SGDLS, CDR2 YYNGEE. J lost 5 bases, V lost 4 bases, and 7 bases had no gene match. The CDR3 is made up of 14 amino acids. For the CDR3, the DNA is TGTGCCAGCAGCTCCTGGACAGGGAGGACTGAAGCTTTCTTT. It encodes CASSSWTGRTEAFF. Complete variable domain (other parts from reference TRBV9 and TRBJ1-1): DSGVTQTPKHLITATGQRVTLRCSPRSGDLSVYWYQQSLDQGLQFLIQYYNGEERAKGNILERFSAQQFPDLHSELNLSSLELGDSALYFCASSSWTGRTEAFFGQGTRLTVV.

The chain is built from TRBV10-2 and TRBJ1-2; 8 bases map to TRBD1. J was trimmed by 6 bases and V by 0 bases; bases with no gene match: 9. The CDR3 runs 16 residues. In germline, CDR1 is WSHSY, CDR2 SAAADI. DNA of the CDR3: TGCGCCAGCAGTGAGTCGTCGTTGGACAGGGTGGATGGCTACACCTTC. This sequence encodes CASSESSLDRVDGYTF.

The rearrangement joins TRBV4-3 to TRBJ1-4; no clear D gene. The CDR3 is 15 residues long. With 0 bases removed from V and 12 bases from J, the gap between germline ends came to 17 bases. Germline V gene sequence: CDR1 LGHNA, CDR2 YSLEER. The CDR3 nucleotides read TGCGCCAGCAGCCAAGATGTCACGGTTCCTTTGCAACTGTTTTTT. Translation gives CASSQDVTVPLQLFF.

The V call is TRBV7-8, the J call TRBJ1-2; 10 positions agree with TRBD1. The CDR3 has 15 amino acids. The junction had 5 bases not matched to a gene; V was cut back by 3 bases and J by 4 bases. Germline V lookup: CDR1 SGHVS, CDR2 FQNEAQ. The CDR3, as DNA: TGTGCCAGCAGCTTGGGACAGGGGCCTCCCTATGGCTACACCTTC. Translating gives CASSLGQGPPYGYTF.

The rearrangement links TRBV12-5 to TRBJ2-7; tentative D call: TRBD2 (7 bases). CDR3 length equals 14 residues. Trimming shortened V by 5 bases and J by 2 bases, and 13 bases separated the two germline ends. Germline values: CDR1 LGHNT, CDR2 FRNRAP. CDR3 sequence reads: CASGTAGHPYEQYF. DNA of the CDR3: TGTGCTAGTGGTACAGCGGGACACCCCTACGAGCAGTACTTC.

V is TRBV6-4 and J is TRBJ2-3, with TRBD2 matching over 8 bases. Germline V lookup: CDR1 MRHNA, CDR2 SNTAGT. There are 16 residues in the CDR3. Unmatched junction bases numbered 9, after V lost 5 bases and J lost 2 bases. The CDR3: CASSSGGGGTTDTQYF. The CDR3 bases are TGTGCCAGCAGTTCCGGGGGCGGGGGGACCACAGATACGCAGTATTTT.